Included here is one T cell receptor (beta chain) sequence, with context. This specimen comes from a study of blood T cell repertoires in COVID-19. Study information: Material from acute and convalescent COVID-19 was sourced from the United States, Italy and Spain. T cells, B-cell-depleted T cells, or PBMCs supplied cDNA or gDNA.

Authors' methods: Reference gene primer amplification in the assay estimated nucleated cell counts. The data were produced by immunoSEQ multiplex PCR, yet TCRdb's version contains in-frame clones alone and is incomplete. D and trimming come from the DNA, and the V and J calls and clone size come from that table. Counted here are hundreds of thousands of clones, approximately 81% occurring once; the ten biggest clones make up approximately 7.9%. This CDR3 contains 15 residues. Germline V CDR1 and CDR2: MNHEY, SVGAGI. Trimming took off 5 bases at V and 5 bases at J, with 18 bases between the two ends. The genes are TRBV6-5 and TRBJ1-1, with D possibly matching TRBD1 (6 bases). The sample comprised peripheral blood. The receptor was isolated from a woman of 80 years or more with acute or convalescent COVID-19. The CDR3 here is CASSQTPGAGTEAFF. CDR3 coding DNA: TGTGCCAGCAGTCAAACCCCAGGGGCAGGGACTGAAGCTTTCTTT.